The rows below give T cell receptor beta chains drawn from one sample of a study of identical twins. MiXCR, applied by TCRdb to the 5' RACE reads, yields one record per CDR3 protein. In the table there are about 730,000 distinct CDR3 sequences, 21% of which are singletons. This sample also appeared in a second study, on T cells expressing NK-cell markers.

Source material: PBMCs. All receptors come from a woman between 18 and 29 years old in good health. The CDR3 runs from the conserved cysteine through the conserved F or W. D genes are given only for firm matches. Some rows have no size entry. The others give once, few or many, or a class for an expanded clone.

few	-	TRBJ1-1	14	TRBV7-9	CASSFEGLNTEAFF	TGTGCCAGCAGCTTTGAAGGGCTGAACACTGAAGCTTTCTTT
-	-	TRBJ2-1	15	TRBV5-1	CASSLFSGDYNEQFF	TGCGCCAGCAGCTTGTTCAGCGGAGACTACAATGAGCAGTTCTTC
many	-	TRBJ2-7	15	TRBV3-1	CASSQAMRLAYEQYF	TGTGCCAGCAGCCAAGCAATGCGGTTAGCCTACGAGCAGTACTTC
-	-	TRBJ2-1	15	TRBV20-1	CSARVVGSLYNEQFF	TGCAGTGCTAGAGTGGTGGGGAGTCTATACAATGAGCAGTTCTTC
few	TRBD2	TRBJ2-1	14	TRBV20-1	CSASLAGFYNEQFF	TGCAGTGCCAGCTTAGCGGGATTCTACAATGAGCAGTTCTTC
many	-	TRBJ1-1	13	TRBV27	CASSPNPTVSAFF	TGTGCCAGCAGTCCAAACCCTACAGTTTCAGCTTTCTTT
many	-	TRBJ1-1	11	TRBV12-3/TRBV12-4	CASRPLLVAFF	TGTGCCAGCAGGCCCCTTTTGGTGGCTTTCTTT
few	-	TRBJ1-2	13	TRBV29-1	CSVELYKGYGYTF	TGCAGCGTTGAATTGTACAAAGGCTATGGCTACACCTTC
few	-	TRBJ2-1	16	TRBV6-1	CASSVSFSLGDNEQFF	TGTGCCAGCAGCGTTTCCTTTAGTCTGGGGGACAATGAGCAGTTCTTC
many	-	TRBJ2-7	13	TRBV7-2	CASSLGKAYEQYF	TGTGCCAGCAGCTTAGGCAAAGCCTACGAGCAGTACTTC
many	TRBD2	TRBJ2-5	16	TRBV20-1	CSARDRLAGVIETQYF	TGCAGTGCTAGAGATCGCCTAGCGGGAGTGATAGAGACCCAGTACTTC
few	TRBD2	TRBJ2-7	15	TRBV6-2/TRBV6-3	CASRSLSGSSYEQYF	TGTGCCAGCAGATCACTCAGCGGGAGCTCCTACGAGCAGTACTTC
many	-	TRBJ1-5	13	TRBV12-3/TRBV12-4	CASSFDINQPQHF	TGTGCCAGCAGTTTTGACATCAATCAGCCCCAGCATTTT
-	TRBD2	TRBJ2-7	14	TRBV20-1	CSASPAGVTYEQYF	TGCAGTGCTAGCCCAGCGGGAGTAACCTACGAGCAGTACTTC
-	TRBD1	TRBJ1-2	16	TRBV7-2	CASSSGGTGSLGGYTF	TGTGCCAGCAGCTCAGGTGGGACAGGGTCCCTAGGGGGCTACACCTTC
-	-	TRBJ2-2	22	TRBV7-2	CASSTYSGTEAQAGSNTGELFF	TGTGCCAGCAGCACGTACTCCGGGACAGAGGCCCAAGCGGGCTCGAACACCGGGGAGCTGTTTTTT
few	-	TRBJ2-3	13	TRBV6-1	CASQRSGTDTQYF	TGTGCCAGCCAAAGGAGCGGTACAGATACGCAGTATTTT
few	-	TRBJ2-3	14	TRBV20-1	CSARRDSNTDTQYF	TGCAGTGCTAGGAGGGATTCGAACACAGATACGCAGTATTTT
-	-	TRBJ1-1	11	TRBV20-1	CSARSWAEAFF	TGCAGTGCTCGTTCGTGGGCTGAAGCTTTCTTT
-	TRBD1	TRBJ2-3	15	TRBV15	CATSRSGQGTDTQYF	TGTGCCACCAGCAGATCCGGACAGGGCACAGATACGCAGTATTTT
many	-	TRBJ1-1	14	TRBV27	CASSSQGSNTEAFF	TGTGCCAGCAGTTCACAGGGTTCGAACACTGAAGCTTTCTTT
many	-	TRBJ2-2	15	TRBV12-3/TRBV12-4	CASRSWGRSTGELFF	TGTGCCAGCAGGTCGTGGGGGCGATCCACCGGGGAGCTGTTTTTT
-	-	TRBJ2-7	13	TRBV7-9	CASGGQGLSEQYF	TGTGCCAGCGGGGGGCAGGGGTTATCCGAGCAGTACTTC